This T cell receptor beta chain was captured by sequencing in a study of radiotherapy plus CTLA-4 blockade in lung cancer. Whole-study results and caveats: It was early blood T cell clone dynamics, with interferon-beta, that reportedly best predicted response.

The protocol was immunoSEQ multiplex PCR, while the TCRdb copy is restricted to in-frame clones and leaves out a portion. The sample holds 60,000 to 70,000 clones, 79% seen once. The germline gives CDR1 SGHRS, CDR2 YFSETQ. The CDR3 extends over 15 amino acids. With V trimmed by 2 bases and J by 4 bases, 8 bases remained unmatched. About this clone itself: The antigen remains undetermined.

The rearrangement joins TRBV5-1 to TRBJ1-2, with 7 bases aligning to TRBD1. The TCR was taken from a human donor with non-small cell lung cancer who had a complete response to radiotherapy plus ipilimumab. Specimen: peripheral blood, collected from a patient treated with radiotherapy plus ipilimumab. The CDR3 DNA reads TGCGCCAGCAGCTTCACCCAGGGGGGGACCTATGGCTACACCTTC. Translating gives CASSFTQGGTYGYTF.